Detailed here is one T cell receptor (beta chain). This entry belongs to a study of blood T cell repertoires in COVID-19. The protocol was immunoSEQ multiplex PCR, while the TCRdb copy is restricted to in-frame clones and leaves out a portion. Seen here are under 400,000 clones, around 90% observed once, and the top ten hold about 6.5%. The V gene end was trimmed by 8 bases and the J gene end by 4 bases; junction bases not matched to a gene: 7. CDR3 length: 13 amino acids. CDR1 and CDR2 from the germline V gene are SGHAT and FQDESV (reference sequence). Input material: peripheral blood. This clonotype was obtained from a man aged 18 to 30 with active or convalescent COVID-19. The chain has TRBV11-1 and TRBJ1-1, with 7 bases matching TRBD1. The CDR3 bases are TGTGCCAGCTCCAACAGGGGTGGCACTGAAGCTTTCTTT. Its protein product is CASSNRGGTEAFF.